This section outlines one T cell receptor beta chain sequence together with its context. V lost 4 bases to trimming and J lost 4 bases, with 11 bases between them. Looked up from germline, CDR1 is LGHDT and CDR2 is YNNKEL (reference sequence). The CDR3 runs to 14 residues. In the study's own analysis: Reference gene primer amplification gave estimated nucleated cell counts. Only in-frame clones appear in the TCRdb table, and some are missing; sequencing was by immunoSEQ multiplex PCR. V and J calls and clone size are copied from that table; D and trimming were computed from the DNA. Altogether 50,000 to 65,000 clones are present, around 83% being singletons, with the ten largest covering around 6.6%. This sample is drawn from a study of blood T cell repertoires in COVID-19. Study-level information: COVID-19 samples, acute and convalescent, were from the United States, Italy and Spain. T cells, B-cell-depleted T cells, or PBMCs provided the cDNA or gDNA that served as material.

This receptor was taken from a human donor in a cohort sampled during active COVID-19. The J gene is TRBJ1-5, the V gene TRBV3-1 (or the pseudogene TRBV3-2); D remains unclear. Sequencing used peripheral blood. This CDR3 is CASSRGLGNQPQHF. CDR3 DNA sequence: TGTGCCAGCAGCCGCGGGTTGGGAAATCAGCCCCAGCATTTT.